Listed below are T cell receptor beta chains from one sample, sequenced in a study of T cells in Graves' hyperthyroidism and ophthalmopathy. TCRdb re-called the multiplex PCR reads through MiXCR, storing one row per CDR3 protein. The table shows roughly 420,000 distinct CDR3 sequences, with 15% to 18% occurring only once. Input material: blood. These receptors were obtained from a woman younger than 30 with Graves' hyperthyroidism. Each CDR3 is given with its conserved first and last residue. D genes are given only for firm matches. Not all rows give a size; the values are once, few, many and, for expanded clones, a class.

CDR3 length	D gene	V gene	J gene	clone size	CDR3 protein	CDR3 DNA
15	TRBD1	TRBV28	TRBJ2-7	many	CASRGEGQGNHEQYF	TGTGCCAGCAGGGGGGAGGGACAGGGTAACCACGAGCAGTACTTC
14	-	TRBV5-5	TRBJ1-1	-	CASSSEEVNTEAFF	TGTGCCAGCAGCTCCGAGGAGGTGAACACTGAAGCTTTCTTT
14	TRBD2	TRBV2	TRBJ2-5	many	CASWRGESQETQYF	TGTGCCAGCTGGCGGGGGGAATCCCAAGAGACCCAGTACTTC
13	-	TRBV9	TRBJ2-5	few	CASSVGRQETQYF	TGTGCCAGCAGCGTTGGTCGTCAAGAGACCCAGTACTTC
13	TRBD1	TRBV2	TRBJ2-1	many	CASSLQGESEQFF	TGTGCCAGCAGTTTACAGGGGGAGAGTGAGCAGTTCTTC
15	-	TRBV6-1	TRBJ1-6	many	CASSQSGLLGSPLHF	TGTGCCAGCAGCCAATCGGGACTCTTAGGATCACCCCTCCACTTT
14	-	TRBV10-3	TRBJ2-1	-	CAIREKISFDEQFF	TGTGCCATCAGGGAAAAGATTAGCTTCGATGAGCAGTTCTTC
15	TRBD1	TRBV7-9	TRBJ2-2	many	CASSFPTGGTGELFF	TGTGCCAGCAGCTTCCCGACAGGGGGCACCGGGGAGCTGTTTTTT
15	TRBD1	TRBV7-3	TRBJ1-4	many	CASSVSGGNNEKLFF	TGTGCCAGCAGCGTTTCAGGGGGGAATAATGAAAAACTGTTTTTT
13	-	TRBV30	TRBJ2-7	many	CAWSRYSRAEQYF	TGTGCCTGGAGCCGATACTCTAGGGCCGAGCAGTACTTC
16	-	TRBV18	TRBJ2-4	many	CASSPPVRLAKNIQYF	TGTGCCAGCTCACCACCTGTGCGATTAGCCAAAAACATTCAGTACTTC
14	TRBD1	TRBV7-8	TRBJ1-2	many	CASSRRDRIYGYTF	TGTGCCAGCAGTCGCCGGGACAGGATCTATGGCTACACCTTC
16	TRBD2	TRBV5-4	TRBJ2-2	-	CASTFSGRRVTGELFF	TGTGCCAGCACCTTTAGCGGGAGGAGGGTCACCGGGGAGCTGTTTTTT
17	-	TRBV2	TRBJ1-5	-	CASSEAAAVHSNQPQHF	TGTGCCAGCAGTGAAGCAGCCGCAGTACATAGCAATCAGCCCCAGCATTTT
16	-	TRBV9	TRBJ2-5	many	CASSPTVGARQETQYF	TGTGCCAGCAGCCCCACTGTCGGGGCCCGACAAGAGACCCAGTACTTC
12	-	TRBV19	TRBJ1-2	many	CASSTATYGYTF	TGTGCCAGTAGTACGGCAACCTATGGCTACACCTTC
15	TRBD1	TRBV20-1	TRBJ2-3	many	CSARAPGQAVDTQYF	TGCAGTGCTAGGGCACCGGGACAGGCTGTAGATACGCAGTATTTT
14	TRBD2	TRBV20-1	TRBJ2-5	many	CSAFSGGALETQYF	TGCAGTGCTTTTAGCGGGGGGGCCTTGGAGACCCAGTACTTC
14	-	TRBV9	TRBJ2-3	many	CASSVAPRTDTQYF	TGTGCCAGCAGCGTAGCCCCCCGCACAGATACGCAGTATTTT
16	-	TRBV27	TRBJ2-3	many	CASGGIFGDLPDTQYF	TGTGCCAGCGGGGGGATTTTTGGGGACCTCCCAGATACGCAGTATTTT
15	TRBD1	TRBV9	TRBJ1-3	few	CASSPRQGSGNTIYF	TGTGCCAGCAGCCCAAGACAGGGGTCTGGAAACACCATATATTTT
12	-	TRBV20-1	TRBJ2-3	-	CSARRAPDTQYF	TGCAGTGCTAGACGGGCGCCAGATACGCAGTATTTT
16	TRBD2	TRBV20-1	TRBJ2-5	many	CSARVLREGPQETQYF	TGCAGTGCTAGAGTTCTGAGGGAGGGCCCCCAAGAGACCCAGTACTTC
13	-	TRBV18	TRBJ2-5	few	CASSPPGVETQYF	TGTGCCAGCTCACCACCGGGAGTGGAGACCCAGTACTTC